The 8 T cell receptor beta chains given below trace back to one sample, sequenced in a study of graft-versus-host responses after intestinal transplantation. For these receptors, no antigen is known. Repertoires were generated with immunoSEQ multiplex PCR, while TCRdb's copy carries only in-frame clones and drops some. The table shows around 120,000 clones, with approximately 92% occurring only once. Sequenced here: unstimulated CD4+ T cells sorted from spleen or lymph node cells, sampled before intestinal transplant. The receptors come from a human donor who received an intestinal transplant.

This clone was seen only once. V is TRBV23-1 and J is TRBJ1-2, with D unclear. TRBV23-1 is filed as an ORF, its function uncertain. The CDR3 length is 14 residues. Between the trimmed V and J ends, which lost 1 base and 5 bases, there was a span of 11 bases. The CDR3 DNA is TGCGCCAGCAGTCAATTTAAGGGTAAATATGGCTACACCTTC. It yields the protein CASSQFKGKYGYTF.

The chain has TRBV28 and TRBJ1-1, with 10 bases matching TRBD1. Germline CDR1 is MDHEN and CDR2 is SYDVKM. Trimming at V came to 6 bases and at J to 2 bases, leaving 6 bases not matched to a gene. CDR3 length: 15 residues. In DNA form, the CDR3 reads TGTGCCAGCAGCCCCGGGACAGGGGCAAACACTGAAGCTTTCTTT. As protein: CASSPGTGANTEAFF.

This sequence joins TRBV9 and TRBJ2-7; D not resolved. Trimming removed 0 bases from V and 2 bases from J, with 9 bases in between. Germline CDR1 and CDR2: SGDLS and YYNGEE. The CDR3 extends over 14 amino acids. In DNA form, the CDR3 reads TGTGCCAGCAGCGTAGCATCCCAGCCCTACGAGCAGTACTTC. Translation: CASSVASQPYEQYF.

The J gene is TRBJ2-7, the V gene TRBV5-1; no definite D call. In germline, CDR1 is SGHRS, CDR2 YFSETQ. V lost 6 bases and J lost 3, with 13 bases in between. The CDR3 spans 13 residues. CDR3 nucleotides: TGCGCCAGCAAAACGAATCTTGGCTACGAGCAGTACTTC. Amino acids: CASKTNLGYEQYF.

The rearrangement links TRBV23-1 to TRBJ2-7; 7 nucleotides align to TRBD2. TRBV23-1 belongs to the ORF category, with a function that is uncertain. There are 16 residues in the CDR3. Losses at the gene ends were 0 bases for V and 3 bases for J; bases not matched to a gene: 8. Here the CDR3 reads CASSQSAGAGIYEQYF. The CDR3 DNA reads as TGCGCCAGCAGTCAATCCGCGGGAGCCGGCATCTACGAGCAGTACTTC.

V usage is TRBV7-2 and J usage is TRBJ2-1; 13 nucleotides align to TRBD2. The CDR3 length is 17 residues. Germline V gene data show CDR1 as SGHTA and CDR2 as FQGNSA. The junction had 12 bases not matched to a gene; V was cut back by 5 bases and J by 8 bases. The CDR3 sequence is CASSQFLLAGGPDEQFF. Here the CDR3 DNA reads TGTGCCAGCAGCCAATTCCTACTAGCGGGAGGGCCGGATGAGCAGTTCTTC.

The gene calls are TRBV5-1 and TRBJ2-6; D is uncertain. V was clipped by 3 bases and J by 0 bases, with 7 bases between them. Per germline, CDR1 SGHRS and CDR2 YFSETQ. CDR3 length: 15 residues. CDR3: CASSSWGSGANVLTF. The CDR3 DNA is TGCGCCAGCAGCTCCTGGGGCTCTGGGGCCAACGTCCTGACTTTC.

The rearrangement uses TRBV23-1 and TRBJ2-6, with unresolved D. Being an ORF, TRBV23-1 has a function that is uncertain. Between the trimmed V and J ends, which lost 0 bases and 0 bases, there was a span of 9 bases. CDR3 length: 17 amino acids. CDR3 in DNA: TGCGCCAGCAGTCAATCGTTCACGACCTCTGGGGCCAACGTCCTGACTTTC. This codes for CASSQSFTTSGANVLTF.